This T cell receptor beta chain was retrieved from a study of blood T cell repertoires in COVID-19. Whole-study context: The analysed material was cDNA or gDNA that came from T cells, B-cell-depleted T cells, or PBMCs.

Recruited during active infection, patients (from Seattle) were subsequently followed longitudinally. Germline lookup yields CDR1 SGHNT and CDR2 YYREEE (reference sequence). The V gene lost 4 bases and the J gene lost 5 bases, with 11 bases spanning the gap. The CDR3 is 13 residues long. Per the authors' pipeline: Using reference gene primer amplification, nucleated cell counts were estimated. The method was immunoSEQ multiplex PCR; TCRdb's version includes in-frame clones alone and lacks a portion of them. V and J calls plus clone size are reproduced from that table; the DNA served to infer D and trimming. The sample has about 290,000 clones; 85% to 90% are singletons. This clone was detected a few times.

Specimen: peripheral blood. This rearrangement joins TRBV5-4 to TRBJ2-3; maybe TRBD1 (7 bases). This sequence originates from a woman in her 30s with COVID-19, enrolled during active disease. CDR3 region: CASSPQGGDTQYF. The CDR3 DNA reads as TGTGCCAGCAGCCCCCAGGGGGGAGATACGCAGTATTTT.